A single sample is the source of the 3 T cell receptor beta chains below, sequenced in a study of regulatory T cells in long-lasting Graves disease. Investigators prepared the TCR beta libraries by applying iRepertoire HTBI primers and Arm-PCR of CDR3 regions. TCRdb re-derived calls from the multiplex PCR reads in MiXCR, one entry per CDR3 protein. The sample lists approximately 400,000 distinct CDR3 sequences, 12% occurring once. The sample's time point: newly diagnosed GD, antithyroid drugs for less than 3 months. There was RNA extracted from PBMCs, and the TCR library was made from it. The same data also went into a second study, on T cells in Graves' hyperthyroidism and ophthalmopathy.

The source material was peripheral blood mononuclear cells (PBMCs), sampled at new diagnosis, from a patient treated with antithyroid drugs. These receptors all stem from a woman aged 18-29 years with Graves disease.

This rearrangement joins TRBV7-6 to TRBJ1-1; no clear D gene. V was clipped by 3 bases and J by 1 base, with 24 bases between them. Per germline, CDR1 SGHVS and CDR2 FNYEAQ. This CDR3 contains 19 residues. CDR3 DNA sequence: TGTGCCAGCAGCTTTCGAAGGCAGTCCTCGGCATTGCGGAACACTGAAGCTTTCTTT. It codes for CASSFRRQSSALRNTEAFF.

This clonotype occurred many times. The chain employs TRBV11-3 and TRBJ1-3; D call uncertain. The CDR3 spans 13 residues. Germline V gene sequence: CDR1 SGHNT, CDR2 YENEEA. The ends were cut back, 5 bases at V and 3 bases at J, with 8 bases in the middle. In nucleotides, the CDR3 is TGTGCCAGCAGCACGGACGTTGGAAACACCATATATTTT. Encoded protein: CASSTDVGNTIYF.

Many counts were recorded for this clonotype. The V and J genes are TRBV16 and TRBJ2-3; no definite D call. The germline CDR1 and CDR2 sequences are KGHSY and FQNENV. The CDR3 sequence is 15 residues long. Trimming pared 10 bases from V and 2 bases from J, leaving 19 bases between. The CDR3 loop reads CATLPGRGVTDTQYF. The DNA for the CDR3 is TGTGCCACCCTTCCCGGTCGCGGAGTCACAGATACGCAGTATTTT.